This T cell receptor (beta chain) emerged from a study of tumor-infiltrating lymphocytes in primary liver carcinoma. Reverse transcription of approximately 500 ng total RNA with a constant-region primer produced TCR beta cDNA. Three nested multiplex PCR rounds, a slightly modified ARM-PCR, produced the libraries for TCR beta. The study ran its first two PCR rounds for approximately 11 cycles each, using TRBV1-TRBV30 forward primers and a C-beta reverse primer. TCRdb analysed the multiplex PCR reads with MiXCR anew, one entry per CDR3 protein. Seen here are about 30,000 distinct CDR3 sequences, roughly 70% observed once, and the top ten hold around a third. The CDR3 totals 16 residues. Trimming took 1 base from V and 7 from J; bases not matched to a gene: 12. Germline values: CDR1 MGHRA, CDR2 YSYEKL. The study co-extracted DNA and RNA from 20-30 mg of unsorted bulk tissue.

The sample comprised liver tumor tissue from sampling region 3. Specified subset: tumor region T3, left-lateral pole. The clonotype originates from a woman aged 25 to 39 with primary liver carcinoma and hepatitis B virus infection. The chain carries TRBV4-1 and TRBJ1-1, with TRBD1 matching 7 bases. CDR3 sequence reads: CASSQVPDRERDEAFF. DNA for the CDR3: TGCGCCAGCAGCCAAGTTCCTGACAGGGAGCGAGATGAAGCTTTCTTT.